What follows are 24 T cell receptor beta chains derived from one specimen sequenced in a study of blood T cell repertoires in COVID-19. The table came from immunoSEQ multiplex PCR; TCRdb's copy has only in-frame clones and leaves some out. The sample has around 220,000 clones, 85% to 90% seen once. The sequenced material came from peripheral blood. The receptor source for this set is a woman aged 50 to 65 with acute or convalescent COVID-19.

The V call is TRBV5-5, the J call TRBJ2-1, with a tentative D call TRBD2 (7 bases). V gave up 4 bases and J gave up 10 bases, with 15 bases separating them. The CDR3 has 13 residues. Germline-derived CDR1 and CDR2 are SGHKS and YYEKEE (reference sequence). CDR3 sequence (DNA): TGTGCCAGCAGCCCCGGGGGGCCCCTCGAGCAGTTCTTC. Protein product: CASSPGGPLEQFF.

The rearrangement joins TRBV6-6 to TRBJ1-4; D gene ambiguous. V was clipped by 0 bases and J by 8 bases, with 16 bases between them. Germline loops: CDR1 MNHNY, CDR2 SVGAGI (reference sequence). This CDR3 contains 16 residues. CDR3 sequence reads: CASSYSAPTVGEKLFF. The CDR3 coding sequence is TGTGCCAGCAGTTACTCGGCGCCAACAGTTGGGGAAAAACTGTTTTTT.

CDR3 residues: CASSLVEPRGRDNEQFF. The CDR3 bases are TGTGCCAGCAGCTTAGTGGAGCCCCGCGGGAGGGACAATGAGCAGTTCTTC. The V and J genes are TRBV7-9 and TRBJ2-1; 9 nucleotides line up with TRBD2. Germline V lookup: CDR1 SEHNR, CDR2 FQNEAQ (reference sequence). The V segment lost 1 base and the J segment 5 bases; nucleotides outside the gene matches: 9. This CDR3 spans 17 amino acids.

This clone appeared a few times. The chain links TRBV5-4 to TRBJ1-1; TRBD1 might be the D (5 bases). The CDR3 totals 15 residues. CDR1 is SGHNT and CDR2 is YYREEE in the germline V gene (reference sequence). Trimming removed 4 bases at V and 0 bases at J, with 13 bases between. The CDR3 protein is CASSPAGTVNTEAFF. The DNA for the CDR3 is TGTGCCAGCAGCCCCGCCGGGACTGTGAACACTGAAGCTTTCTTT.

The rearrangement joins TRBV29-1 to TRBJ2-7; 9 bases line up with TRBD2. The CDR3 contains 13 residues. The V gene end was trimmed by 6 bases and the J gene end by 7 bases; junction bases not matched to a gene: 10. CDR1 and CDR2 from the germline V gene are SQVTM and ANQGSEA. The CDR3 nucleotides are TGCAGCGTAAGACTAGCGGACTACGGGGAGCAGTACTTC. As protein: CSVRLADYGEQYF.

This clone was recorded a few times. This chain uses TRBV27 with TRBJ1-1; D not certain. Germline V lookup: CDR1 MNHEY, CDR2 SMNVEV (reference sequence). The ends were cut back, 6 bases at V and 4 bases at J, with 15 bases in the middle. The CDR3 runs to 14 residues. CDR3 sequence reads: CASRRGGTSTEAFF. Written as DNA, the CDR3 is TGTGCCAGCAGGCGGGGAGGTACGAGCACTGAAGCTTTCTTT.

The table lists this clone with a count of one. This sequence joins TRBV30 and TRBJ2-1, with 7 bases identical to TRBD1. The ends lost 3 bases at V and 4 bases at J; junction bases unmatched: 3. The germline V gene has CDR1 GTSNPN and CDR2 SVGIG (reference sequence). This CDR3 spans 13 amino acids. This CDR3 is CAWRGDRYNEQFF. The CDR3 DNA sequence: TGTGCCTGGAGGGGGGACAGATACAATGAGCAGTTCTTC. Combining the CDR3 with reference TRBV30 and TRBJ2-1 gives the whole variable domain SQTIHQWPATLVQPVGSPLSLECTVEGTSNPNLYWYRQAAGRGLQLLFYSVGIGQISSEVPQNLSASRPQDRQFILSSKKLLLSDSGFYLCAWRGDRYNEQFFGPGTRLTVL.

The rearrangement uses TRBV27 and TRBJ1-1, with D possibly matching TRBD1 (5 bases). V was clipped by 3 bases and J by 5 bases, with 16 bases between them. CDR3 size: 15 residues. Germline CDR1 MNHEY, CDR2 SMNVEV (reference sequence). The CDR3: CASSFSRPSGTEAFF. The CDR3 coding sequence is TGTGCCAGCAGTTTTAGTCGCCCTTCAGGGACTGAAGCTTTCTTT.

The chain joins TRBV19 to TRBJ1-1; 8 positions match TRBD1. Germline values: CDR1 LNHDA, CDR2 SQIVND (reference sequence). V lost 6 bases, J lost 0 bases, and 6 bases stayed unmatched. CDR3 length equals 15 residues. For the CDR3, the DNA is TGTGCCAGTAGAGACAGGGGCTCCATGAACACTGAAGCTTTCTTT. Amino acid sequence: CASRDRGSMNTEAFF.

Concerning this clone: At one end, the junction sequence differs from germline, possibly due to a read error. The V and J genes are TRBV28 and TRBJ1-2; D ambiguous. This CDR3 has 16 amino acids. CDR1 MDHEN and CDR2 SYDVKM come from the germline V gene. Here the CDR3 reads CAGSFVRTDSNYGYTF. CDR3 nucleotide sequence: TGTGCCGGCAGTTTTGTTCGGACTGATTCTAACTATGGCTACACCTTC.

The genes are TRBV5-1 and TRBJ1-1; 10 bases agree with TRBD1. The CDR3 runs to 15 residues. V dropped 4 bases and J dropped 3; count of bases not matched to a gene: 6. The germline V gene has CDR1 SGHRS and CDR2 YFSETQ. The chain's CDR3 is CASSPATGGHTEAFF. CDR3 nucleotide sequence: TGCGCCAGCAGCCCGGCGACAGGGGGCCACACTGAAGCTTTCTTT.

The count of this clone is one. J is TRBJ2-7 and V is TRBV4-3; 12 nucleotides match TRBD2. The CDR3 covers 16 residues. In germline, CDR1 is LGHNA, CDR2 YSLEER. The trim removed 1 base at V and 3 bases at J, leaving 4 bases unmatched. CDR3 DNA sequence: TGCGCCAGCAGCCAAGGGACTAGCGGGGCGTTCTACGAGCAGTACTTC. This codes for CASSQGTSGAFYEQYF.

For the CDR3, the DNA is TGTGCCAGCAGCTTGGGGGTAGCGGGTCGCACAGATACGCAGTATTTT. Encoded protein: CASSLGVAGRTDTQYF. The chain has TRBV5-4 and TRBJ2-3; 7 nucleotides line up with TRBD2. This CDR3 is built from 16 residues. The germline gives CDR1 SGHNT, CDR2 YYREEE (reference sequence). J was trimmed by 1 base and V by 0 bases; bases with no gene match: 5.

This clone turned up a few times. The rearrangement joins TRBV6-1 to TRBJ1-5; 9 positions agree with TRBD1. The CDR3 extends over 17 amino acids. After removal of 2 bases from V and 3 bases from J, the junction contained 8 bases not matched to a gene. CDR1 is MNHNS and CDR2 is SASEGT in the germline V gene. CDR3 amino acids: CASSEWRDRVNNQPQHF. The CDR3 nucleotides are TGTGCCAGCAGTGAATGGCGGGACAGGGTTAACAATCAGCCCCAGCATTTT.

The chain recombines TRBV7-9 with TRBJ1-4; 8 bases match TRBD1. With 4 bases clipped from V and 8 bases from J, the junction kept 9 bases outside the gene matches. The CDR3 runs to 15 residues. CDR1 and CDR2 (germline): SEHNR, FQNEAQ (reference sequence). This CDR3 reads CASSSQTGAQEKLFF. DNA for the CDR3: TGTGCCAGCAGCTCTCAGACAGGGGCCCAAGAAAAACTGTTTTTT.

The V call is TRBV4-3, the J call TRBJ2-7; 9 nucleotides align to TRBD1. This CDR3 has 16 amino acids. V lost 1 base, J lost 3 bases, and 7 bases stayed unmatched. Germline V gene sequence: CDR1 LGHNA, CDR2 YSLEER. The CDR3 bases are TGCGCCAGCAGCCAAGTACACCCGGGACAGGGCTACGAGCAGTACTTC. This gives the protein CASSQVHPGQGYEQYF.

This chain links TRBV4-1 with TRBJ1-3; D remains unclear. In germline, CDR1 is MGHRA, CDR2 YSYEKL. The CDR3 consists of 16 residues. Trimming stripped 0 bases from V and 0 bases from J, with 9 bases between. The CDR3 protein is CASSQERGSSGNTIYF. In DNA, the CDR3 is TGCGCCAGCAGCCAAGAACGGGGTAGCTCTGGAAACACCATATATTTT.

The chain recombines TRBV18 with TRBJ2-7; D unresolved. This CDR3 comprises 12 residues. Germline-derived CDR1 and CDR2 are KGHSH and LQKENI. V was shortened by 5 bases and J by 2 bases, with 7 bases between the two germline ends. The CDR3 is CASSSEAYEQYF. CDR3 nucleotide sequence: TGTGCCAGCTCATCAGAGGCCTACGAGCAGTACTTC.

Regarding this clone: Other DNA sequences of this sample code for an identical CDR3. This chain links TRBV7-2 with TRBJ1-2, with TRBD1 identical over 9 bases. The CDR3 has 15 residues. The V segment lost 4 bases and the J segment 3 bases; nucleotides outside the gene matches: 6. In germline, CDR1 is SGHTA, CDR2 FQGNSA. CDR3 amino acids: CASSSPQGADYGYTF. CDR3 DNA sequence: TGTGCCAGCAGCTCCCCACAGGGGGCGGACTATGGCTACACCTTC.

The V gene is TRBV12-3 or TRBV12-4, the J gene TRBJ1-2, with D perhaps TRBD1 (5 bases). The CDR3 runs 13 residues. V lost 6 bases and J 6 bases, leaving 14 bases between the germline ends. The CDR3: CASRVGGQDGYTF. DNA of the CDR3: TGTGCCAGCAGAGTGGGGGGTCAAGATGGCTACACCTTC.

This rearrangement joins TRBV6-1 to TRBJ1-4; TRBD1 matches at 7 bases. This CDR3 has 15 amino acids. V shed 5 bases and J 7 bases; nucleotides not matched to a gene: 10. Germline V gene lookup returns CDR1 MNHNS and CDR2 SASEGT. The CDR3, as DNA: TGTGCCAGCAGTTTTCCGGGACAGAGGGGTGAAAAACTGTTTTTT. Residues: CASSFPGQRGEKLFF.

DNA of the CDR3: TGTGCCAGCAGCCTTACTAGCGGGGGAAGCACAGATACGCAGTATTTT. This translates into CASSLTSGGSTDTQYF. V usage is TRBV9 and J usage is TRBJ2-3, with 11 bases that match TRBD2. Looked up from germline, CDR1 is SGDLS and CDR2 is YYNGEE. After removal of 4 bases from V and 0 bases from J, the junction contained 4 bases not matched to a gene. The CDR3 is 16 residues long.

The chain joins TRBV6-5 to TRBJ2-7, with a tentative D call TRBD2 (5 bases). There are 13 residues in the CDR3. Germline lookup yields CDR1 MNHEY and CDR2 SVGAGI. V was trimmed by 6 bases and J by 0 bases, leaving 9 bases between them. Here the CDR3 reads CASRRESSYEQYF. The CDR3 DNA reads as TGTGCCAGCAGGAGGGAGAGCTCCTACGAGCAGTACTTC.

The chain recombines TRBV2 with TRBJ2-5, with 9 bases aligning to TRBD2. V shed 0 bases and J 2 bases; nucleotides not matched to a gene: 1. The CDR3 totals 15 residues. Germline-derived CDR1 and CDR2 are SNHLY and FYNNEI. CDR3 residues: CASSEASGGQETQYF. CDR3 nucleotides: TGTGCCAGCAGTGAAGCTAGCGGGGGACAAGAGACCCAGTACTTC.